The clone carrying this T cell receptor (beta chain) appeared a single time. This entry comes from a study of blood T cell repertoires in COVID-19. In the original workflow: It was from reference gene primer amplification that nucleated cell counts were estimated. Assay used: immunoSEQ multiplex PCR; TCRdb lists only in-frame clones, some missing. That table supplies the V and J calls and clone size; D and trimming were determined from the DNA. Among 300,000 to 400,000 clones listed, 85% to 90% were seen once. Germline V gene lookup returns CDR1 MNHEY and CDR2 SVGAGI. With V trimmed by 2 bases and J by 8 bases, 5 bases remained unmatched. This CDR3 has 13 residues.

The chain carries TRBV6-5 and TRBJ1-1, with TRBD1 matching over 7 bases. This clonotype was obtained from a human donor in a cohort sampled during active COVID-19. What was sequenced was peripheral blood. The CDR3 DNA reads TGTGCCAGCAGTTACGCTGGACAGGCCGAAGCTTTCTTT. Protein sequence: CASSYAGQAEAFF.